The 14 T cell receptor beta chains presented below share a single source sample, sequenced in a study of lymphopenia after photon versus proton radiotherapy. TCRdb's table, derived via immunoSEQ multiplex PCR, lists solely in-frame clones and lacks some. The top ten hold around 10% of the sample, which has 15,000 to 20,000 clones, about nine tenths seen once. Sample: peripheral blood, taken from a patient treated with proton-based radiotherapy. These receptor sequences come from a man between 65 and 85 years old with pancreatic cancer.

The gene calls are TRBV25-1 and TRBJ1-3, with D possibly TRBD1 on 5 matching bases. CDR1 is MGHDK, CDR2 SYGVNS, per germline. The CDR3 totals 13 residues. V dropped 3 bases and J dropped 7 bases, with 10 bases sitting between them. The CDR3 loop reads CASSEVEGNTIYF. DNA of the CDR3: TGTGCCAGCAGTGAGGTGGAGGGGAACACCATATATTTT.

V gene TRBV5-4 combines with J gene TRBJ1-1, with unresolved D. The length of the CDR3 is 13 residues. With 2 bases removed from V and 2 bases from J, the gap between germline ends came to 7 bases. Germline assignment: CDR1 SGHNT and CDR2 YYREEE (reference sequence). CDR3 DNA sequence: TGTGCCAGCAGCTTTTCGCACAACACTGAAGCTTTCTTT. Amino acids: CASSFSHNTEAFF.

The chain recombines TRBV6-5 with TRBJ1-5, with D uncertain. Germline lookup yields CDR1 MNHEY and CDR2 SVGAGI. V lost 6 bases and J lost 4, with 10 bases in between. This CDR3 comprises 13 residues. The CDR3 nucleotides read TGTGCCAGCAGGAAGACACTTAATCAGCCCCAGCATTTT. Protein product: CASRKTLNQPQHF.

This chain joins TRBV10-2 and TRBJ1-5; D uncertain. The V gene's germline CDR1 is WSHSY and CDR2 SAAADI. The CDR3 length is 15 residues. The V end was cut by 9 bases, the J end by 1 base, with 16 bases between. The CDR3 reads CASSFGIMSNQPQHF. In DNA form, the CDR3 reads TGCGCCAGTTCATTCGGGATAATGAGCAATCAGCCCCAGCATTTT.

A few counts support this clone. This chain links TRBV2 with TRBJ2-4, with D possibly being TRBD1 or TRBD2 (5 bases each). The germline V gene has CDR1 SNHLY and CDR2 FYNNEI. The ends were cut back, 6 bases at V and 4 bases at J, with 16 bases in the middle. This CDR3 region has 15 residues. The CDR3 region has the DNA TGTGCCAGCAGCGGACCCGGGACGGAGAAAAACATTCAGTACTTC. Translation gives CASSGPGTEKNIQYF.

This clone is a singleton in its sample. The genes are TRBV4-1 and TRBJ1-5; 8 bases align to TRBD1. The CDR3 totals 16 residues. Germline V gives CDR1 MGHRA, CDR2 YSYEKL. The trim removed 0 bases at V and 1 base at J, leaving 2 bases unmatched. The CDR3 reads CASSQDWTGSNQPQHF. Here the CDR3 DNA reads TGCGCCAGCAGCCAAGACTGGACAGGGAGCAATCAGCCCCAGCATTTT.

The chain is built from TRBV30 and TRBJ1-6; 7 bases map to TRBD1. The V gene's germline CDR1 is GTSNPN and CDR2 SVGIG (reference sequence). The CDR3 totals 15 residues. The V gene end was trimmed by 2 bases and the J gene end by 6 bases; junction bases not matched to a gene: 7. The CDR3 protein is CAWSSRTGFNSPLHF. CDR3 DNA sequence: TGTGCCTGGAGTTCCCGGACAGGATTTAATTCACCCCTCCACTTT.

This chain joins TRBV19 and TRBJ1-5; D ambiguous. From germline, CDR1 is LNHDA and CDR2 SQIVND (reference sequence). The length of the CDR3 is 15 residues. Trimming took off 9 bases at V and 1 base at J, with 16 bases between the two ends. The CDR3 DNA reads TGTGCCAGCCGGCAGCTCCTTGGGAGCAATCAGCCCCAGCATTTT. Translation: CASRQLLGSNQPQHF.

The genes are TRBV19 and TRBJ1-3; 7 bases agree with TRBD1. Germline CDR1 and CDR2: LNHDA and SQIVND (reference sequence). The CDR3 is 18 amino acids. V gave up 6 bases and J gave up 2 bases; unmatched junction bases: 16. The CDR3 here is CASRTEPGQRRTGNTIYF. CDR3 in DNA: TGTGCCAGTAGAACCGAACCGGGACAGAGAAGGACTGGAAACACCATATATTTT. The variable domain in full, with the rest retrieved from reference TRBV19 and TRBJ1-3, is DGGITQSPKYLFRKEGQNVTLSCEQNLNHDAMYWYRQDPGQGLRLIYYSQIVNDFQKGDIAEGYSVSREKKESFPLTVTSAQKNPTAFYLCASRTEPGQRRTGNTIYFGEGSWLTVV.

The chain recombines TRBV18 with TRBJ1-2; perhaps TRBD1 as D (5 bases). The germline gives CDR1 KGHSH, CDR2 LQKENI. The CDR3 is 15 residues long. Trimming stripped 3 bases from V and 6 bases from J, with 17 bases between. This chain's CDR3 is CASSPLVDSTDGYTF. Written as DNA, the CDR3 is TGTGCCAGCTCACCCCTCGTCGACAGTACGGATGGCTACACCTTC.

The V call is TRBV19, the J call TRBJ1-2; 7 bases fit TRBD1. CDR1 is LNHDA, CDR2 SQIVND, per germline (reference sequence). CDR3 length equals 13 residues. V was pared by 7 bases and J by 8 bases, with 10 bases of the junction left unmatched. Here the CDR3 DNA reads TGTGCCAGTATCTCCAGGGGGGCCCGGGGCTACACCTTC. It translates to CASISRGARGYTF.

This rearrangement joins TRBV7-2 to TRBJ2-7; 10 positions match TRBD2. The CDR3 runs 16 residues. V was clipped by 2 bases and J by 4 bases; unmatched bases: 8. Germline loops: CDR1 SGHTA, CDR2 FQGNSA. The CDR3 DNA sequence: TGTGCCAGCAGCTTAAGGGCTAGCGGGAGTAGGTACGAGCAGTACTTC. Translating gives CASSLRASGSRYEQYF. Drawing the rest from reference TRBV7-2 and TRBJ2-7, the complete variable domain is GAGVSQSPSNKVTEKGKDVELRCDPISGHTALYWYRQSLGQGLEFLIYFQGNSAPDKSGLPSDRFSAERTGGSVSTLTIQRTQQEDSAVYLCASSLRASGSRYEQYFGPGTRLTVT.

The CDR3 spells CASSRLRGQGGNSPLHF. Here the CDR3 DNA reads TGCGCCAGCAGCAGACTGAGGGGACAGGGTGGTAATTCACCCCTCCACTTT. The chain recombines TRBV5-1 with TRBJ1-6, with TRBD1 matching 9 bases. This CDR3 is 17 amino acids long. CDR1 is SGHRS and CDR2 is YFSETQ in the germline V gene. With 4 bases clipped from V and 6 bases from J, the junction kept 11 bases outside the gene matches.

The chain links TRBV4-1 to TRBJ1-1; D uncertain. V lost 0 bases, J lost 6 bases, and 11 bases lay in between. The CDR3 runs to 14 residues. Germline CDR1 MGHRA, CDR2 YSYEKL. DNA of the CDR3: TGCGCCAGCAGCCAAGATTCTAGGGAGGCTGAAGCTTTCTTT. It encodes CASSQDSREAEAFF.